The entry that follows covers one T cell receptor (beta chain) sequence. This sample was taken from a study of blood T cell repertoires in COVID-19. Study information: Italy, Spain and the United States were the sources of the convalescent and acute COVID-19 samples. T cells, B-cell-depleted T cells, or PBMCs supplied cDNA or gDNA.

This CDR3 spans 15 amino acids. Looked up from germline, CDR1 is SGHRS and CDR2 is YFSETQ. V shed 1 base and J shed 5 bases, with 15 bases lying between them. Original processing methods: Amplification of reference gene primers provided the estimated nucleated cell counts. Sequencing used immunoSEQ multiplex PCR; TCRdb keeps in-frame clones, though not all of them. D and trimming were read from the DNA, whereas the V and J calls and clone size are those reported in that table. The table lists tens of thousands of clones, about 85% of them singletons, with approximately 11% in the top ten. Patients in Seattle were enrolled during active infection, then followed longitudinally.

The chain carries TRBV5-1 and TRBJ2-5; D might be TRBD1 (6 bases). The specimen was peripheral blood. The origin of this receptor is a man aged 55 to 70 with COVID-19, enrolled during active disease. The CDR3 nucleotides are TGCGCCAGCAGCTTGATGGGACAAGATGAGGAGACCCAGTACTTC. Amino acid sequence: CASSLMGQDEETQYF.